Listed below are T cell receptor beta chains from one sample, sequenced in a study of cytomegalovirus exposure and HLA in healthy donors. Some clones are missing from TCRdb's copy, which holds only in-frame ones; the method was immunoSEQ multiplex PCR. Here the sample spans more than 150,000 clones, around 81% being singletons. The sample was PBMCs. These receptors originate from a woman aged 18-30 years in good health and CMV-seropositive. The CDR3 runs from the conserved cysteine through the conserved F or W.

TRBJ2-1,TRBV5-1,CASSPQRDEQFF
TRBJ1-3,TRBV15,CATSRKTTGAGNTIYF
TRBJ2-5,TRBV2,CASSEAGTGVETQYF
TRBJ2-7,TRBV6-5,CASSQLRDSYEQYF
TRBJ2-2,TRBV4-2,CASSQETGVNTGELFF
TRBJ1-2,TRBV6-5,CASTTGTGHGYTF
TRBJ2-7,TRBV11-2,CASSFVSYEQYF
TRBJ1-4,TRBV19,CASSQRKAVKNEKLFF
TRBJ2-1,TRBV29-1,CSVVVGGWYNEQFF
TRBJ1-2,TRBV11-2,CASSPSPLSRGVDGYTF
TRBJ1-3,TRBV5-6,CASSLSPGGENTIYF
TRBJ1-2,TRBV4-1,CASSQPGRNYGYTF
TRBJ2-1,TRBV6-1,CASSEALFSSYNEQFF
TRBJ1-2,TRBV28,CASIGGTVNYGYTF
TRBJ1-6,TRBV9,CASSVLGASNSPLHF
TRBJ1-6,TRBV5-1,CASSLEEGNSPLHF
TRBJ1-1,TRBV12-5,CASGYGDTEAFF
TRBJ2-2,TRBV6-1,CASSSTQGTGELFF
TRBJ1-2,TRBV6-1,CASSSQGALDGYTF
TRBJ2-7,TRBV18,CASSPLQGEQYF